Below, one T cell receptor beta chain is given with its context. The antigen is unknown. This sample was included in a study of T cells expressing NK-cell markers. Study findings and constraints: In a group of about 6 donors, dominant NKG2C+ clonotypes represented 1.0-7.0% of CD8+ T cells. Whether expanded NKG2C+ T cell clones were HCMV specific stayed uncertain.

Germline values: CDR1 SGHAT, CDR2 FQDESV (reference sequence). The CDR3 totals 15 residues. TCRdb re-called the 5' RACE reads and gives one entry per CDR3 protein, without DNA. The sample features around 140,000 distinct CDR3 sequences, with 10% to 15% in its top ten. The clonotype was recovered from a man aged 18 to 29 in good health. The sequencing sample was made of blood T cells: a sorted CD56 or NKG2C T cell subset, CD4+ or CD8+ T cells, or bulk PBMC T cells (not recorded which). The gene calls are TRBV11-1 and TRBJ1-4; TCRdb's assignment of TRBD1 cannot be checked, as there is no DNA. CDR3 region: CASSPPGTDNEKLFF. The entire variable domain, with the rest obtained from reference TRBV11-1 and TRBJ1-4, is as follows: EAEVAQSPRYKITEKSQAVAFWCDPISGHATLYWYRQILGQGPELLVQFQDESVVDDSQLPKDRFSAERLKGVDSTLKIQPAELGDSAMYLCASSPPGTDNEKLFFGSGTQLSVL.